Below, one TCR beta chain is given with its context. No antigen is known for it. The record originates from a study of shared clonotypes between healthy human individuals. Study-level findings and limits: Some naive CD4 clonotypes, around 5%, turned up in common across a handful of donors. Memory subsets generally showed lower estimated richness than naive subsets.

Some clones are missing from TCRdb's copy, which holds only in-frame ones; the method was immunoSEQ multiplex PCR. The table has about 1.5 million clones, 98% seen once. Donation came from healthy HIV-negative adults that had no recent acute infections or vaccinations. CD4+ cell separation produced CD45RA+ naive and CD45RA-negative memory subsets. The CDR3 length is 14 residues. V was pared by 6 bases and J by 6 bases, with 17 bases between. Germline CDR1 reads MDHEN; CDR2 reads SYDVKM. This rearrangement joins TRBV28 to TRBJ1-2; no definite D call. The receptor's source is a man aged 25-45 years in good health. The specimen was naive CD4+ T cells sorted from blood. Indicated subset: CD45RA+ positively selected. The CDR3 reads CASRTGERANGYTF. CDR3 DNA: TGTGCCAGCAGGACCGGGGAGAGGGCGAATGGCTACACCTTC.